The 27 T cell receptor beta chains presented below share a single source sample, sequenced in a study of blood T cells in healthy people across ages. Through a sample-barcoded 5' primer and a J-beta primer mix, a second PCR was run for roughly 7 to 11 cycles. MiXCR was run by TCRdb on the 5' RACE reads, yielding one entry per CDR3 protein. The data hold just under 750,000 distinct CDR3 sequences, with over 20% observed a single time. The material sequenced was blood. The receptors originated from a man aged 65 to 85 in good health.

CDR3 loop: CASSSTGNLPQHF. The CDR3, as DNA: TGTGCCAGTAGTAGTACAGGGAACTTACCCCAGCATTTT. The V gene is TRBV19, the J gene TRBJ1-5; TRBD1 might be the D (6 bases). V dropped 4 bases and J dropped 10 bases, with 14 bases sitting between them. There are 13 residues in the CDR3. Looked up from germline, CDR1 is LNHDA and CDR2 is SQIVND (reference sequence).

This clonotype has a count of ten or more. V gene TRBV5-1 combines with J gene TRBJ2-5; D may be TRBD2 (5 bases). Deletions cut 2 bases from V and 5 bases from J, with 16 bases between. The CDR3 loop spans 15 amino acids. Germline lookup yields CDR1 SGHRS and CDR2 YFSETQ. CDR3 sequence: CASSFAGVRRETQYF. CDR3 DNA sequence: TGCGCCAGCAGCTTCGCCGGGGTTCGGAGGGAGACCCAGTACTTC.

This clonotype has a handful of counts. The CDR3 region has the DNA TGTGCCAGCAGTTTATGGACTAGCGGCTCCTACGAGCAGTACTTC. Its translation is CASSLWTSGSYEQYF. The chain couples TRBV28 to TRBJ2-7; 9 bases align to TRBD2. With 0 bases clipped from V and 0 bases from J, the junction kept 0 bases outside the gene matches. The germline CDR1 and CDR2 sequences are MDHEN and SYDVKM. The CDR3 is 15 amino acids.

This clonotype has a count of ten or more. The V call is TRBV5-1, the J call TRBJ2-3, with 8 nucleotides matching TRBD1. V gave up 3 bases and J gave up 2 bases; unmatched junction bases: 5. Per the germline V gene, CDR1 is SGHRS and CDR2 is YFSETQ. The CDR3 spans 15 residues. CDR3 region: CASSSGQGSTDTQYF. Here the CDR3 DNA reads TGCGCCAGCAGCTCTGGACAGGGATCCACAGATACGCAGTATTTT.

By frequency in the sample, this clonotype is medium-sized. The J gene is TRBJ2-1, the V gene TRBV27, with 8 nucleotides matching TRBD1. From germline, CDR1 is MNHEY and CDR2 SMNVEV (reference sequence). The CDR3 covers 15 residues. V trimming: 6 bases; J trimming: 3 bases; junction bases outside the gene matches: 7. CDR3 region: CASSRGTGGYNEQFF. DNA for the CDR3: TGTGCCAGCAGCAGAGGGACAGGAGGCTACAATGAGCAGTTCTTC.

This clonotype was seen a few times. The V and J genes are TRBV7-2 and TRBJ2-5; D possibly corresponds to TRBD2 (6 bases). The CDR3 runs to 13 residues. Germline V gene lookup returns CDR1 SGHTA and CDR2 FQGNSA. V was shortened by 4 bases and J by 5 bases, with 11 bases between the two germline ends. This CDR3 is CASSSRDGETQYF. The CDR3, as DNA: TGTGCCAGCAGCTCGCGGGATGGGGAGACCCAGTACTTC.

The table lists this clonotype with many counts. The chain has TRBV20-1 and TRBJ1-4, with a weak D call TRBD1 (6 bases). Deletions cut 5 bases from V and 0 bases from J, with 22 bases between. CDR3 size: 18 residues. CDR1 and CDR2 from the germline V gene are DFQATT and SNEGSKA (reference sequence). CDR3 DNA sequence: TGCAGTGCTGGGATCTCGGGGGCACGACTGTCAACTAATGAAAAACTGTTTTTT. This codes for CSAGISGARLSTNEKLFF.

The chain couples TRBV7-6 to TRBJ2-3; a weak D match, TRBD1 (6 bases). The germline V gene has CDR1 SGHVS and CDR2 FNYEAQ. The germline V and J ends were trimmed by 4 bases and 4 bases, with 15 bases remaining between them. The CDR3 is 15 residues long. The CDR3, as DNA: TGTGCCAGCAGCTCGTTTACAGGGATAGCAGATACGCAGTATTTT. Protein: CASSSFTGIADTQYF.

This chain links TRBV4-1 with TRBJ1-4; 7 nucleotides line up with TRBD1. The CDR3 has 20 amino acids. CDR1 and CDR2 from the germline V gene are MGHRA and YSYEKL. Germline trimming cut 3 bases from V and 0 bases from J; bases unmatched to any gene: 16. The CDR3 DNA is TGCGCCAGCAGCCATCCGGAGGCAGGGGGGCCTCCTGCAACTAATGAAAAACTGTTTTTT. Translating gives CASSHPEAGGPPATNEKLFF.

The gene calls are TRBV20-1 and TRBJ2-3, with 9 positions matching TRBD2. Per the germline V gene, CDR1 is DFQATT and CDR2 is SNEGSKA (reference sequence). The CDR3 is 13 residues long. After removal of 5 bases from V and 6 bases from J, the junction contained 6 bases not matched to a gene. The CDR3, as DNA: TGCAGTGCTGCGGGACTAGCTTCCGATACGCAGTATTTT. As protein: CSAAGLASDTQYF.

On this clonotype itself: Given a much more abundant clone one base away, this may be a read error. This chain links TRBV5-6 with TRBJ2-3; 12 bases line up with TRBD2. This CDR3 is 17 amino acids long. CDR1 and CDR2 from the germline V gene are SGHDT and YYEEEE. CDR3 residues: CASSFSSGGAGTDTQCF. The CDR3 region has the DNA TGTGCCAGCAGCTTTTCTAGCGGGGGGGCCGGTACAGATACGCAGTGTTTT. Based on the CDR3 plus reference TRBV5-6 and TRBJ2-3, the full variable domain is DAGVTQSPTHLIKTRGQQVTLRCSPKSGHDTVSWYQQALGQGPQFIFQYYEEEERQRGNFPDRFSGHQFPNYSSELNVNALLLGDSALYLCASSFSSGGAGTDTQCFGPGTRLTVL.

The chain carries TRBV7-9 and TRBJ1-1; no definite D call. The length of the CDR3 is 13 residues. The V end was cut by 3 bases, the J end by 7 bases, with 12 bases between. Germline CDR1 is SEHNR and CDR2 is FQNEAQ (reference sequence). The CDR3 loop is CASSFTRRIEAFF. For the CDR3, the DNA is TGTGCCAGCAGCTTCACCCGACGGATTGAAGCTTTCTTT.

A few counts support this clonotype. This chain connects TRBV7-3 to TRBJ2-7, with 12 bases identical to TRBD1. The end of the DNA is better explained by TRBJ2-5, so the J call may be wrong. There are 16 residues in the CDR3. Germline assignment: CDR1 SGHTA and CDR2 FQGTGA. CDR3 sequence reads: CASSLFGTGGRETQYF. As DNA, the CDR3 is TGTGCCAGCAGCTTATTTGGGACAGGGGGCAGAGAGACCCAGTACTTC.

In this sample, this clonotype turned up a few times. The chain couples TRBV27 to TRBJ1-2; 8 positions match TRBD1. The V gene end was trimmed by 3 bases and the J gene end by 8 bases; junction bases not matched to a gene: 8. This CDR3 contains 14 residues. CDR1 MNHEY and CDR2 SMNVEV come from the germline V gene (reference sequence). The CDR3 DNA is TGTGCCAGCAGTTTTACGGACAGGGAGCGGGGCTACACCTTC. Amino acids: CASSFTDRERGYTF.

This clonotype appeared many times. The rearrangement joins TRBV4-1 to TRBJ1-4; D is undetermined. This CDR3 is 14 amino acids long. CDR1 and CDR2 from the germline V gene are MGHRA and YSYEKL. V was pared by 0 bases and J by 8 bases, with 10 bases between. The CDR3 loop is CASSQDRLREKLFF. In nucleotides, the CDR3 is TGCGCCAGCAGCCAAGACAGGTTGCGGGAAAAACTGTTTTTT.

This clonotype showed up just a few times. J is TRBJ1-1 and V is TRBV20-1, with 11 bases that match TRBD1. This CDR3 is 14 amino acids long. Per germline, CDR1 DFQATT and CDR2 SNEGSKA (reference sequence). V shed 1 base, J shed 2 bases, and the junction held 0 bases outside the gene matches. The CDR3 DNA follows: TGCAGTGCTAGAGGGACAGGGGGCAACACTGAAGCTTTCTTT. Protein sequence: CSARGTGGNTEAFF.

The chain uses TRBV20-1 and TRBJ1-2; TRBD1 matches 9 bases. The CDR3 consists of 14 residues. With 0 bases clipped from V and 7 bases from J, the junction kept 6 bases outside the gene matches. Germline V gene data show CDR1 as DFQATT and CDR2 as SNEGSKA (reference sequence). Written as DNA, the CDR3 is TGCAGTGCTAGAGACTGGGACAGGGAGCGTGGCTACACCTTC. Translating gives CSARDWDRERGYTF.

The chain combines TRBV20-1 with TRBJ1-4, with D unresolved. Trimming stripped 5 bases from V and 7 bases from J, with 14 bases between. The CDR3 is 13 residues long. Germline CDR1 is DFQATT and CDR2 is SNEGSKA (reference sequence). The CDR3 DNA reads as TGCAGTGCTCCCCGCGGCGGAAGTGAAAAACTGTTTTTT. This sequence encodes CSAPRGGSEKLFF.

This chain links TRBV12-3 or TRBV12-4 with TRBJ2-1; 12 bases align to TRBD2. This CDR3 is built from 19 residues. With V trimmed by 4 bases and J by 0 bases, 10 bases remained unmatched. CDR3 in DNA: TGTGCCAGCAGTTCTACAGGACTAGCGGGAAGGAGCTCCTACAATGAGCAGTTCTTC. Translating it yields CASSSTGLAGRSSYNEQFF.

Points on this clonotype: A junction end diverges from the germline sequence, so it may reflect a read error. The rearrangement links TRBV14 to TRBJ2-6; possible D gene TRBD1, 5 bases. This CDR3 spans 19 amino acids. The germline CDR1 and CDR2 sequences are SGHDN and FVKESK. CDR3 sequence: CASSQGLRQFLSGANVPTF. CDR3 nucleotide sequence: TGTGCCAGCAGCCAAGGGTTGAGGCAGTTCCTCTCTGGGGCCAACGTCCCGACTTTC.

This sequence joins TRBV29-1 and TRBJ2-3, with a weak D call TRBD1 (6 bases). This CDR3 has 14 amino acids. CDR1 SQVTM and CDR2 ANQGSEA come from the germline V gene. V was trimmed by 7 bases and J by 2 bases, leaving 16 bases between them. The CDR3 bases are TGCAGCGCCAAGACAGGTCTATCCACAGATACGCAGTATTTT. As protein: CSAKTGLSTDTQYF.

About this clonotype itself: The junction differs from germline at one of its ends, possibly a read error. The V and J genes are TRBV29-1 and TRBJ1-2; perhaps TRBD1 as D (6 bases). CDR3 length: 13 amino acids. The germline V gene has CDR1 SQVTM and CDR2 ANQGSEA. CDR3 sequence: CSVDRGINYDYTF. The CDR3 DNA reads as TGCAGCGTTGATAGGGGGATCAACTATGACTACACCTTC.

This clonotype came up a few times. The rearrangement links TRBV6-1 to TRBJ2-2; unclear D gene. The germline CDR1 and CDR2 sequences are MNHNS and SASEGT. This CDR3 spans 13 amino acids. Between the trimmed V and J ends, which lost 7 bases and 6 bases, there was a span of 12 bases. The CDR3 nucleotides read TGTGCCAGCACTGGGTTTTCCGCCGGGGAGCTGTTTTTT. Amino acid sequence: CASTGFSAGELFF.

This clonotype was picked up a small number of times. V is TRBV5-1 and J is TRBJ2-3, with a tentative D call TRBD2 (5 bases). V lost 2 bases, J lost 1 base, and 14 bases lay in between. CDR1 SGHRS and CDR2 YFSETQ come from the germline V gene. This CDR3 has 16 amino acids. The CDR3 reads CASSFWTGLGTDTQYF. Written as DNA, the CDR3 is TGCGCCAGCAGCTTCTGGACTGGCCTGGGCACAGATACGCAGTATTTT.

This chain links TRBV5-1 with TRBJ2-3; 10 positions agree with TRBD2. The ends lost 0 bases at V and 1 base at J; junction bases unmatched: 5. The CDR3 extends over 17 amino acids. The germline V gene encodes CDR1 SGHRS and CDR2 YFSETQ. CDR3 coding DNA: TGCGCCAGCAGCTTGGCATCTACTAGCGGGGGCACAGATACGCAGTATTTT. This gives the protein CASSLASTSGGTDTQYF.

This clonotype was picked up a small number of times. The CDR3 sequence: CSVDQGPGTGELFF. For the CDR3, the DNA is TGCAGCGTTGATCAGGGTCCGGGCACCGGGGAGCTGTTTTTT. The J gene is TRBJ2-2, the V gene TRBV29-1, with a tentative D call TRBD1 (5 bases). Trimming took 3 bases from V and 4 from J, leaving 12 bases between them. Germline values: CDR1 SQVTM, CDR2 ANQGSEA. The CDR3 has 14 amino acids.

The J gene is TRBJ2-5, the V gene TRBV30; 10 bases fit TRBD2. The J call may be incorrect, as the DNA end agrees better with TRBJ2-1. This CDR3 comprises 14 residues. Germline V CDR1 and CDR2: GTSNPN, SVGIG (reference sequence). CDR3 loop: CAWRLAGVNNEQFF. The CDR3 DNA reads as TGTGCCTGGAGGCTAGCGGGAGTAAACAATGAGCAGTTCTTC.